These T cell receptor beta chains were read from a single sample in a study of cytomegalovirus exposure and HLA in healthy donors. The method was immunoSEQ multiplex PCR; TCRdb's version includes in-frame clones alone and lacks a portion of them. The sample holds about 200,000 clones; 70% to 80% are singletons and the top ten take around 0.4%. Sequencing input: PBMCs. The source is a male donor in good health and CMV-seropositive. CDR3s include the opening cysteine and the closing phenylalanine or tryptophan. D genes are given only for firm matches.

TRBV7-9	-	TRBJ1-2	CASSLTPSRVGYTF
TRBV19	TRBD2	TRBJ2-7	CASSITSGNYEQYF
TRBV19	TRBD2	TRBJ2-3	CASSLSGGPTDTQYF
TRBV9	TRBD2	TRBJ2-1	CASSPTSGIYNEQFF
TRBV9	TRBD2	TRBJ2-7	CASSPSGLAGSEQYF
TRBV7-3	TRBD1	TRBJ2-2	CASSPTGVEGGELFF
TRBV7-2	-	TRBJ2-5	CASSPGLSWETQYF
TRBV7-9	-	TRBJ2-3	CASSLQQGGTDTQYF
TRBV7-8	TRBD2	TRBJ2-7	CASSTRTSGSSYEQYF
TRBV7-2	-	TRBJ1-1	CASSLEGRVGTEAFF
TRBV11-1	TRBD2	TRBJ2-2	CASSLTSGSTGELFF
TRBV7-3	-	TRBJ2-2	CASSPWDSATGELFF
TRBV18	TRBD1	TRBJ2-7	CASSLGQGARGEQYF
TRBV4-1	-	TRBJ2-7	CASSQADEQYF
TRBV5-6	TRBD2	TRBJ2-7	CASSGRTSGEQYF
TRBV9	-	TRBJ2-3	CASSVPRGGTDTQYF
TRBV19	-	TRBJ2-7	CASSIAGYEQYF